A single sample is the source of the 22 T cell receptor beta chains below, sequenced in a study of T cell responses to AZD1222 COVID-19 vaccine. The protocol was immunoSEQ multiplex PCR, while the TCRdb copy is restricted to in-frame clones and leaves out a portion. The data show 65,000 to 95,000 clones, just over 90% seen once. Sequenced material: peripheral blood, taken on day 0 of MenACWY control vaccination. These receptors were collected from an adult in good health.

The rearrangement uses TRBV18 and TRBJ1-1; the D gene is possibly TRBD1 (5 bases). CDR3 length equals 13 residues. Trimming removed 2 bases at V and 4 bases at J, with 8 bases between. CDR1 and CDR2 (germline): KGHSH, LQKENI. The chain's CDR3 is CASSPGARTEAFF. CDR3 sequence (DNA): TGTGCCAGCTCACCAGGGGCCCGCACTGAAGCTTTCTTT. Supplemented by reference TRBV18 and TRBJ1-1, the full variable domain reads NAGVMQNPRHLVRRRGQEARLRCSPMKGHSHVYWYRQLPEEGLKFMVYLQKENIIDESGMPKERFSAEFPKEGPSILRIQQVVRGDSAAYFCASSPGARTEAFFGQGTRLTVV.

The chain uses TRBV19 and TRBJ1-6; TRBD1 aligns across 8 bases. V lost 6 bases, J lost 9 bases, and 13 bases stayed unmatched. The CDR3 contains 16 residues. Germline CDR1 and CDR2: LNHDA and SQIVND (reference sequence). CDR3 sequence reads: CASRTGAGEVSSPLHF. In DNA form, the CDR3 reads TGTGCCAGTAGGACAGGGGCAGGGGAAGTGTCTTCACCCCTCCACTTT.

CDR3: CASRLVGGGYGYTF. In DNA form, the CDR3 reads TGTGCCAGCAGGCTAGTGGGGGGTGGCTATGGCTACACCTTC. This chain links TRBV28 with TRBJ1-2; weak D call: TRBD1 (5 bases). V was cut by 6 bases and J by 4 bases, with 15 bases left in between. Germline CDR1 reads MDHEN; CDR2 reads SYDVKM. CDR3 size: 14 residues.

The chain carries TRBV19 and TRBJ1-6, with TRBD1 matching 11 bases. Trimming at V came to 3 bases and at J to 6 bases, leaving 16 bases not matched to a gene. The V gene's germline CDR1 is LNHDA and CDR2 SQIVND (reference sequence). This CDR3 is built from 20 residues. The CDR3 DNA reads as TGTGCCAGTAGTATCCGGGGGACAGGGGGAGCGAAACTCCTTAATTCACCCCTCCACTTT. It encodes CASSIRGTGGAKLLNSPLHF.

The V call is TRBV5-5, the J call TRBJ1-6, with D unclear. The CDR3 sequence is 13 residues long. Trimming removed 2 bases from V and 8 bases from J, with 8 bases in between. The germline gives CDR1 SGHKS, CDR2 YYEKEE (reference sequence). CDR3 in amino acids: CASSFDPDSPLHF. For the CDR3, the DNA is TGTGCCAGCAGCTTCGACCCCGATTCACCCCTCCACTTT.

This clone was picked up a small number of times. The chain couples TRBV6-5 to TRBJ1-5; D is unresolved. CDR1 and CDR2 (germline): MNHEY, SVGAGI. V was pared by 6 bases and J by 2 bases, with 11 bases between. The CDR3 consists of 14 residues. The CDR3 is CASRNTGGNQPQHF. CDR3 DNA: TGTGCCAGCAGAAATACCGGGGGCAATCAGCCCCAGCATTTT.

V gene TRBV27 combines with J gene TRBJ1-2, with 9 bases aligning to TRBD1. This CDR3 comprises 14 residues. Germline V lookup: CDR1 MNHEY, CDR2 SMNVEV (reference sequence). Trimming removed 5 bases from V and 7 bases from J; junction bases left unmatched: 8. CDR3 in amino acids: CASSPIGQGSGYTF. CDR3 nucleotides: TGTGCCAGCAGTCCGATAGGACAGGGGAGTGGCTACACCTTC.

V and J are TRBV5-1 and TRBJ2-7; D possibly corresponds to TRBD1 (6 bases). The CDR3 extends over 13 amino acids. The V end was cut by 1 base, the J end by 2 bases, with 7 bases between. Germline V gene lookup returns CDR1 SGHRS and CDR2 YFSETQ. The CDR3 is CASSLTGTYEQYF. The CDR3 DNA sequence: TGCGCCAGCAGCTTGACAGGGACCTACGAGCAGTACTTC.

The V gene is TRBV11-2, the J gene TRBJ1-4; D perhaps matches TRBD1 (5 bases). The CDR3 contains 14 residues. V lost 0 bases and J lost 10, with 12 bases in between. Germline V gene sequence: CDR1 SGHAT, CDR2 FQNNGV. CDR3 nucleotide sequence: TGTGCCAGCAGCTTAGAAAGGGTTGGGGGAAAACTGTTTTTT. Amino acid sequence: CASSLERVGGKLFF.

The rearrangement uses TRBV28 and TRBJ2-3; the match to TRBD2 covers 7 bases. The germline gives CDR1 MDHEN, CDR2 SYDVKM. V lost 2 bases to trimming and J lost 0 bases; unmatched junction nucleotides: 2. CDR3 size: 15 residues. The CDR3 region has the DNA TGTGCCAGCAGTTTAGGAGCGGGAAGCACAGATACGCAGTATTTT. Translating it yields CASSLGAGSTDTQYF.

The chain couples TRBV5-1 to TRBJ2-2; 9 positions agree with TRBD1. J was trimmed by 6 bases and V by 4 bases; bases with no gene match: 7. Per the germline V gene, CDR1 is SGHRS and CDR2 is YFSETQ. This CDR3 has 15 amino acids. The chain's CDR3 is CASSGVGQGAGELFF. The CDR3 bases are TGCGCCAGCAGCGGAGTGGGACAGGGAGCCGGGGAGCTGTTTTTT.

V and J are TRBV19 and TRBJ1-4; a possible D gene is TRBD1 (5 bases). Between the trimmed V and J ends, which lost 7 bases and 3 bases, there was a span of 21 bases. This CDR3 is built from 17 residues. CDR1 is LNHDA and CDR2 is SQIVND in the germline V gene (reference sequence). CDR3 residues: CASTLRISRGANEKLFF. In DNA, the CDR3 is TGTGCCAGTACCCTCAGGATAAGCCGAGGGGCTAATGAAAAACTGTTTTTT.

The CDR3 spells CASSPDPPGVGGANVLTF. The CDR3 DNA is TGCGCCAGCAGCCCGGACCCACCAGGGGTGGGTGGGGCCAACGTCCTGACTTTC. The chain uses TRBV5-1 and TRBJ2-6; tentative D call: TRBD1 (6 bases). Germline CDR1 is SGHRS and CDR2 is YFSETQ. Deletions cut 4 bases from V and 3 bases from J, with 20 bases between. The CDR3 is 18 residues long.

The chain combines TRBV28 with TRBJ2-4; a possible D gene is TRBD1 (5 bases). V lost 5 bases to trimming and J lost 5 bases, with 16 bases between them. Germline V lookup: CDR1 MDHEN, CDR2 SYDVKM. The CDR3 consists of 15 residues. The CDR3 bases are TGTGCCAGCAGTCGTACTCAGGGAAAGCAAAACATTCAGTACTTC. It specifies CASSRTQGKQNIQYF.

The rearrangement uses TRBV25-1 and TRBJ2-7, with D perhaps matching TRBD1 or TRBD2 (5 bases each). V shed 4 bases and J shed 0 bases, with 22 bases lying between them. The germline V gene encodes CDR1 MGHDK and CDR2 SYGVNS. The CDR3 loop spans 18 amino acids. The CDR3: CASSGPSRWGRSSYEQYF. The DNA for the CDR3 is TGTGCCAGCAGTGGCCCAAGTAGATGGGGGAGAAGCTCCTACGAGCAGTACTTC.

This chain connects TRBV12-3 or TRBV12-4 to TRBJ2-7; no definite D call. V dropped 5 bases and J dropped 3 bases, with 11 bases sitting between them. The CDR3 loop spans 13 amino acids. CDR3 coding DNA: TGTGCCAGCAGTGGGGTCACGAGCTACGAGCAGTACTTC. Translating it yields CASSGVTSYEQYF.

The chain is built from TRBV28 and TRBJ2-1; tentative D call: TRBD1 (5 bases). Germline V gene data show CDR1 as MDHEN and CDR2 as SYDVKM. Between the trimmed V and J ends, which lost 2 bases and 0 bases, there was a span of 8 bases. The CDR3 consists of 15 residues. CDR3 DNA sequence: TGTGCCAGCAGTTTAGGCACAGGCTCCTACAATGAGCAGTTCTTC. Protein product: CASSLGTGSYNEQFF.

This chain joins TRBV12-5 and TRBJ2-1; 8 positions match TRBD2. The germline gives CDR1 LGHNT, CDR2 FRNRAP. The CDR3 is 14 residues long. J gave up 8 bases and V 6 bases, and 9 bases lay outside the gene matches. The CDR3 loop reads CASGISGIGHEQFF. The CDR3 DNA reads TGTGCTAGTGGCATTAGCGGGATTGGGCATGAGCAGTTCTTC.

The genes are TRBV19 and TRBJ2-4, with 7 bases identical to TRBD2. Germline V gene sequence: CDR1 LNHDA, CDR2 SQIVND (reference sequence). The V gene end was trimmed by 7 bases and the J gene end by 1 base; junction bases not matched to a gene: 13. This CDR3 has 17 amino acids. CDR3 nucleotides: TGTGCCAGTACCCAGAAGGGAGGGAGGGCGGCCAAAAACATTCAGTACTTC. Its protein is CASTQKGGRAAKNIQYF.

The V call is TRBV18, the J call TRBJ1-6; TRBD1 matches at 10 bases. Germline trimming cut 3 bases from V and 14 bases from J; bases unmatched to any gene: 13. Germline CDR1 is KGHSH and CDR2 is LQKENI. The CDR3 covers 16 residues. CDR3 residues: CASSPGGQGNLLALHF. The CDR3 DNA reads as TGTGCCAGCTCACCGGGGGGACAGGGGAATCTTCTAGCCCTCCACTTT.

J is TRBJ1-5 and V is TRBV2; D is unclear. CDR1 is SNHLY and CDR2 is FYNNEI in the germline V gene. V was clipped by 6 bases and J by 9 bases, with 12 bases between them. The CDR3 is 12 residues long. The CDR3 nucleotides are TGTGCCAGCAGCCCGGGATCAGGGCCCCAGCATTTT. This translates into CASSPGSGPQHF.

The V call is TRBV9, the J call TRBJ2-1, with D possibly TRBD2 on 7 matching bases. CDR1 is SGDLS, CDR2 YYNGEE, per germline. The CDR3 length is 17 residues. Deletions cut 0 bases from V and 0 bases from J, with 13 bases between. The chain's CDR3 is CASSVVAGAISYNEQFF. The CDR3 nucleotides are TGTGCCAGCAGCGTAGTGGCGGGGGCGATCTCCTACAATGAGCAGTTCTTC.